These T cell receptor beta chains were read from a single sample in a study of blood T cell repertoires in COVID-19. Produced via immunoSEQ multiplex PCR; TCRdb's table is partial and in-frame only. The table shows under 200,000 clones, with roughly 80% occurring only once. The specimen was peripheral blood. The receptors derive from a man in his 60s with acute or convalescent COVID-19. The CDR3 runs from the conserved cysteine through the conserved F or W. Each record gives: J gene, clone size, V gene, D gene, CDR3 DNA, CDR3 protein. A D gene is named only where the DNA matches it firmly. Size is stated for part of the rows, as once, few or many counts, or as a class when the clone is expanded.

>TRBJ1-4|NA|TRBV30|NA
TGTGCCTGGAGCGGGTATAATGAAAAACTGTTTTTT
CAWSGYNEKLFF
>TRBJ2-3|NA|TRBV4-1|TRBD2
TGCGCCAGCAGCCCGAAAACCATCCGACTAGCGGGGGGGCAAGATACGCAGTATTTT
CASSPKTIRLAGGQDTQYF
>TRBJ1-6|once|TRBV6-4|TRBD1
TGTGCCAGCAGTCCAGACAGGGGGCATTCACCCCTCCACTTT
CASSPDRGHSPLHF
>TRBJ2-3|once|TRBV6-5|NA
TGTGCCAGCAGTTACTCGACGGCGGTGATGGATACGCAGTATTTT
CASSYSTAVMDTQYF
>TRBJ1-3|NA|TRBV5-6|NA
TGTGCCAGCAGCTTGACCGGCAGGGTTACTGGAAACACCATATATTTT
CASSLTGRVTGNTIYF
>TRBJ2-1|NA|TRBV25-1|TRBD1
TGTGCCAGCAGCGACAGGGGTCCCTACAATGAGCAGTTCTTC
CASSDRGPYNEQFF
>TRBJ2-3|once|TRBV24-1|TRBD2
TGTGCCACCAGTGTAGCGGGGGGTTCAGATACGCAGTATTTT
CATSVAGGSDTQYF
>TRBJ1-3|NA|TRBV9|NA
TGTGCCAGCAGCGTCTCGCCAGGGCTGGGAAACACCATATATTTT
CASSVSPGLGNTIYF
>TRBJ2-5|once|TRBV7-9|TRBD1
TGTGCCAGCAGCGTACAGGGGAGAGGGGAGACCCAGTACTTC
CASSVQGRGETQYF
>TRBJ2-7|NA|TRBV7-8|NA
TGTGCCAGCAGCAACCGAGGAGGGTACGAGCAGTACTTC
CASSNRGGYEQYF
>TRBJ2-7|NA|TRBV5-8|TRBD1
TGTGCCAGCAGCTTTGGACAGGGCTCCTACGAGCAGTACTTC
CASSFGQGSYEQYF
>TRBJ1-2|NA|TRBV4-3|TRBD1
TGCGCCAGCAGCCAAGCCGTGGGACAGTTTAACTATGGCTACACCTTC
CASSQAVGQFNYGYTF
>TRBJ1-1|NA|TRBV10-3|NA
TGTGCCATCAGCCGAAAAGGGGTACAAGCTTTCTTT
CAISRKGVQAFF
>TRBJ2-3|NA|TRBV24-1|NA
TGTGCCACCAGTGATTACGACAGTACAGATACGCAGTATTTT
CATSDYDSTDTQYF
>TRBJ1-6|NA|TRBV23-1|NA
TGCGCCAGCCGAACGGAGCTCCATAATTCACCCCTCCACTTT
CASRTELHNSPLHF
>TRBJ2-5|NA|TRBV5-4|TRBD2
TGTGCCAGCAGCTTTTTTACTAGCGGGTCGCGGGAGACCCAGTACTTC
CASSFFTSGSRETQYF